Below are 20 T cell receptor beta chains sequenced from a single sample in a study of blood T cell repertoires in COVID-19. The table came from immunoSEQ multiplex PCR; TCRdb's copy has only in-frame clones and leaves some out. The table has about 120,000 clones, just under 85% seen once. Sequencing was performed on peripheral blood. All receptors come from a man in his 70s with active or convalescent COVID-19.

This chain links TRBV4-1 with TRBJ1-1, with D possibly matching TRBD1 (6 bases). The germline V and J ends were trimmed by 0 bases and 3 bases, with 11 bases remaining between them. The CDR3 consists of 15 residues. Germline CDR1 is MGHRA and CDR2 is YSYEKL. CDR3 in DNA: TGCGCCAGCAGCCAAGAGGGGGCGCGGTACACTGAAGCTTTCTTT. Its translation: CASSQEGARYTEAFF.

The genes are TRBV5-8 and TRBJ2-2, with TRBD2 matching over 8 bases. Germline V gene data show CDR1 as SGHTS and CDR2 as YDEGEE. The V and J ends lost 1 base and 4 bases, in that order; junction bases with no gene match: 9. This CDR3 spans 17 amino acids. CDR3 sequence: CASSLNGGGTPTGELFF. The CDR3 DNA sequence: TGTGCCAGCAGCTTGAATGGCGGGGGGACCCCCACCGGGGAGCTGTTTTTT.

This sequence joins TRBV5-6 and TRBJ1-2; 7 bases fit TRBD1. Germline loops: CDR1 SGHDT, CDR2 YYEEEE. Trimming took 2 bases from V and 2 from J; bases not matched to a gene: 6. This CDR3 is 15 amino acids long. The CDR3, as DNA: TGTGCCAGCAGCTTCCAGGGGGTGAGGAACTATGGCTACACCTTC. It encodes CASSFQGVRNYGYTF.

CDR3 in amino acids: CASSGGTSGRLDTQYF. Here the CDR3 DNA reads TGCGCCAGCAGCGGAGGGACTAGCGGGAGATTAGATACGCAGTATTTT. This chain links TRBV5-1 with TRBJ2-3, with 14 bases identical to TRBD2. Germline assignment: CDR1 SGHRS and CDR2 YFSETQ. The J segment lost 5 bases and the V segment lost 4 bases, leaving 6 bases of the junction unmatched. The CDR3 is 16 residues long. Full variable domain (rest looked up from reference TRBV5-1 and TRBJ2-3): KAGVTQTPRYLIKTRGQQVTLSCSPISGHRSVSWYQQTPGQGLQFLFEYFSETQRNKGNFPGRFSGRQFSNSRSEMNVSTLELGDSALYLCASSGGTSGRLDTQYFGPGTRLTVL.

The V call is TRBV6-5, the J call TRBJ1-4; 7 nucleotides align to TRBD1. Germline CDR1 MNHEY, CDR2 SVGAGI. V trimming: 6 bases; J trimming: 13 bases; junction bases outside the gene matches: 8. The CDR3 has 12 residues. CDR3 in amino acids: CASRTGSNRLFF. The DNA for the CDR3 is TGTGCCAGCAGGACAGGGAGTAACCGACTGTTTTTT.

This sequence joins TRBV30 and TRBJ1-5, with D tentatively TRBD1 (6 bases). The V gene lost 1 base and the J gene lost 1 base, with 14 bases spanning the gap. There are 16 residues in the CDR3. Per germline, CDR1 GTSNPN and CDR2 SVGIG (reference sequence). Written as DNA, the CDR3 is TGTGCCTGGAGTGCTGGCAGGGGAACAAGCAATCAGCCCCAGCATTTT. It is translated as CAWSAGRGTSNQPQHF.

Of note for this clone: Other DNA sequences in the sample encode the same CDR3. This chain connects TRBV7-3 to TRBJ2-5, with D maybe TRBD2 (7 bases). The CDR3 extends over 19 amino acids. V dropped 1 base and J dropped 4 bases, with 25 bases sitting between them. Per the germline V gene, CDR1 is SGHTA and CDR2 is FQGTGA. This CDR3 reads CASSLRPPEGGGLAETQYF. The CDR3 bases are TGTGCCAGCAGCTTAAGACCCCCGGAGGGGGGGGGCCTGGCAGAGACCCAGTACTTC.

This chain joins TRBV18 and TRBJ2-7, with 9 bases lining up with TRBD1. The CDR3 runs 13 residues. The V and J ends lost 6 bases and 7 bases, in that order; junction bases with no gene match: 7. CDR1 KGHSH and CDR2 LQKENI come from the germline V gene. The CDR3 loop is CASSPGQGFEQYF. The CDR3 region has the DNA TGTGCCAGCTCGCCGGGACAGGGATTTGAGCAGTACTTC.

The V and J genes are TRBV6-6 and TRBJ2-2; possible D gene TRBD1, 5 bases. The germline gives CDR1 MNHNY, CDR2 SVGAGI (reference sequence). Trimming stripped 4 bases from V and 3 bases from J, with 15 bases between. The CDR3 spans 16 residues. The CDR3 DNA is TGTGCCAGCAGTTCGATTAAATCCAGGGACACCGGGGAGCTGTTTTTT. Protein: CASSSIKSRDTGELFF.

The chain carries TRBV7-8 and TRBJ2-7; no firm D call. V dropped 3 bases and J dropped 0 bases, with 3 bases sitting between them. In germline, CDR1 is SGHVS, CDR2 FQNEAQ. The CDR3 spans 12 residues. Written as DNA, the CDR3 is TGTGCCAGCAGCTTTAGCTCCTACGAGCAGTACTTC. This codes for CASSFSSYEQYF.

This clone was counted once. The chain employs TRBV18 and TRBJ2-7; D may be TRBD2 (6 bases). The CDR3 is 14 amino acids. V was clipped by 3 bases and J by 1 base, with 10 bases between them. In germline, CDR1 is KGHSH, CDR2 LQKENI. The CDR3 sequence is CASSPGLESYEQYF. CDR3 bases: TGTGCCAGCTCACCGGGACTCGAGTCCTACGAGCAGTACTTC.

This chain uses TRBV5-1 with TRBJ2-5; TRBD1 matches 10 bases. This CDR3 has 17 amino acids. Trimming cost V 4 bases and J 4 bases; bases outside gene matches: 13. Per germline, CDR1 SGHRS and CDR2 YFSETQ. The CDR3 DNA follows: TGCGCCAGCAGCGCGGACCGGACAGGGGGGCTGGGAGAGACCCAGTACTTC. Its protein product is CASSADRTGGLGETQYF.

The chain has TRBV15 and TRBJ2-2; TRBD1 matches at 10 bases. The germline gives CDR1 LNHNV, CDR2 YYDKDF (reference sequence). V shed 3 bases, J shed 3 bases, and the junction held 4 bases outside the gene matches. The CDR3 extends over 16 amino acids. CDR3 coding DNA: TGTGCCACCAGCAGGGCCGGGACAGGGGACACCGGGGAGCTGTTTTTT. This encodes CATSRAGTGDTGELFF.

The CDR3 protein is CSVEGGQGVDNEQFF. DNA for the CDR3: TGCAGCGTTGAGGGAGGACAGGGGGTGGACAATGAGCAGTTCTTC. The rearrangement joins TRBV29-1 to TRBJ2-1; TRBD1 agrees at 10 bases. The CDR3 has 15 residues. Trimming took 3 bases from V and 5 from J; bases not matched to a gene: 7. CDR1 and CDR2 (germline): SQVTM, ANQGSEA.

The V call is TRBV11-2, the J call TRBJ2-1; a possible D gene is TRBD1 (5 bases). There are 12 residues in the CDR3. CDR1 is SGHAT and CDR2 is FQNNGV in the germline V gene. Trimming cost V 5 bases and J 6 bases, with 8 bases left between them. CDR3 nucleotide sequence: TGTGCCAGCAGCCTCAGGGTCAATGAGCAGTTCTTC. Translation: CASSLRVNEQFF. Full variable domain (missing parts from reference TRBV11-2 and TRBJ2-1): EAGVAQSPRYKIIEKRQSVAFWCNPISGHATLYWYQQILGQGPKLLIQFQNNGVVDDSQLPKDRFSAERLKGVDSTLKIQPAKLEDSAVYLCASSLRVNEQFFGPGTRLTVL.

This chain connects TRBV30 to TRBJ1-3, with D perhaps matching TRBD1 (5 bases). V gave up 0 bases and J gave up 9 bases, with 15 bases separating them. The germline gives CDR1 GTSNPN, CDR2 SVGIG (reference sequence). This CDR3 is built from 14 residues. CDR3 loop: CAWSVYRRSPTIYF. CDR3 coding DNA: TGTGCCTGGAGTGTATACAGGAGATCACCCACCATATATTTT.

The chain carries TRBV19 and TRBJ2-5; a possible D gene is TRBD2 (6 bases). CDR1 and CDR2 (germline): LNHDA, SQIVND (reference sequence). V lost 6 bases and J lost 1, with 15 bases in between. The CDR3 has 15 residues. CDR3 loop: CASSGGQNFQETQYF. DNA for the CDR3: TGTGCCAGTAGCGGAGGGCAGAATTTCCAAGAGACCCAGTACTTC.

This clone was picked up many times. V and J are TRBV19 and TRBJ2-5; 11 nucleotides align to TRBD1. This CDR3 has 13 residues. With 9 bases clipped from V and 7 bases from J, the junction kept 7 bases outside the gene matches. Per germline, CDR1 LNHDA and CDR2 SQIVND (reference sequence). The CDR3 loop reads CASGQGALGTQYF. In DNA, the CDR3 is TGTGCCAGCGGACAGGGGGCATTAGGGACCCAGTACTTC. Looking up the rest from reference TRBV19 and TRBJ2-5 gives the full variable domain: DGGITQSPKYLFRKEGQNVTLSCEQNLNHDAMYWYRQDPGQGLRLIYYSQIVNDFQKGDIAEGYSVSREKKESFPLTVTSAQKNPTAFYLCASGQGALGTQYFGPGTRLLVL.

This rearrangement joins TRBV18 to TRBJ1-6; TRBD1 is a possible D gene (6 bases). Germline CDR1 KGHSH, CDR2 LQKENI. Trimming stripped 4 bases from V and 4 bases from J, with 11 bases between. This CDR3 comprises 15 residues. The CDR3 protein is CASSLDRSYNSPLHF. Here the CDR3 DNA reads TGTGCCAGCTCACTCGACAGGTCTTATAATTCACCCCTCCACTTT.

This clone was seen ten or more times. The CDR3 sequence: CASSFEGPSYNEQFF. CDR3 DNA: TGTGCCAGCAGTTTTGAGGGTCCAAGCTACAATGAGCAGTTCTTC. The chain is built from TRBV27 and TRBJ2-1; D may be TRBD2 (5 bases). Germline loops: CDR1 MNHEY, CDR2 SMNVEV (reference sequence). The germline V and J ends were trimmed by 3 bases and 3 bases, with 12 bases remaining between them. The CDR3 is 15 amino acids.